This T cell receptor (beta chain) was profiled in a study of OX40 agonist ivuxolimab in advanced cancers. The study in broad terms: Ivuxolimab was a fully human IgG2 agonistic monoclonal antibody targeting the costimulatory receptor OX40 (CD134). Intravenous ivuxolimab was administered to patients every 2 weeks at six dose levels: 0.01, 0.1, 0.3, 1.5, 3 and 10 mg/kg. Of the approximately 50 dose-escalation patients, hepatocellular carcinoma was present in about 20, melanoma in roughly 15, renal cell carcinoma in 9 and head and neck cancer in 9. The dose-escalation cohort was roughly 87% male with a mean age of roughly 62 years, ranging from roughly 20 to 80. Prior anti-PD-1, anti-PD-L1 or anti-CTLA-4 therapy was permitted, and checkpoint inhibitors had been received by about 37% of dose-escalation patients. Partial responses were achieved by three dose-escalation patients, of whom one had hepatocellular carcinoma and two had cutaneous melanoma. Peripheral TCRbeta sequencing aimed to test whether ivuxolimab altered TCR sequence diversity and caused clonal T-cell expansion. The paper covers the monotherapy dose-escalation part of the phase I ivuxolimab trial, which included N ≈ 57 patients.

The CDR3 spans 14 residues, from the cysteine through the phenylalanine. The retained sequence is limited to the CDR3, 42 bases, with the frame set at the first base. V gives up 4 bases and J gives up 3 bases, and the segment between their germline ends measures 10 bases. To sequence the TCRbeta CDR3 region, genomic DNA was isolated from the sorted cells. The immunoSEQ Assay was used to sequence the TCRbeta CDR3 regions. Imported from immuneACCESS, the table was reduced by TCRdb to in-frame sequences with V and J called. These copies leave out some clones; in studies compared against another copy, an unresolved V gene accounts for under half, and the cause of the remainder is not known. The sample contains about 64,000 clones, roughly 84% of them found a single time. The top ten clonotypes cover around 3% of the sample. Only one count was recorded for this clone. Its antigen is still unknown. No base quality information exists; no much larger clone differs at one position.

Patients with a history of autoimmune disease or receiving systemic immunosuppression were excluded from the trial. Peripheral blood for TCR sequencing was collected from all dose cohorts at baseline, on cycle 4 day 1, and on cycle 7 day 1. Samples came from an open-label, multicenter, first-in-human phase I dose-escalation trial of ivuxolimab. Adults with locally advanced or metastatic head and neck squamous cell, hepatocellular, melanoma or renal cell carcinoma were enrolled in the trial. Before TCR sequencing, CD4+ and CD8+ T cells were separately sorted from peripheral blood. What the research found in general, with its limitations: Low levels of normalized T-cell clonal expansion were also shown by some nonresponding patients. Which antigens the clonally expanded peripheral T cells were specific for was not determined. After ivuxolimab, CD8+ T cells had more expanded clones than CD4+ T cells on average. In the 0.1-3.0 mg/kg groups, partial responders had among the lowest normalized peripheral clonal expansion, particularly in CD8+ T cells. At doses of 0.1 to 3.0 mg/kg, clonal expansion of both CD4+ and CD8+ blood T cells was observed from baseline to week 6.

The source is an adult with an advanced solid tumor such as melanoma, head and neck, liver or kidney cancer. The chain is encoded by TRBV23-1 joined to TRBJ2-1, with no reliable assignment of the D segment. TRBV23-1 carries the ORF label, with uncertain function. Sequencing was performed on CD4+ or CD8+ T cells sorted from blood, taken in a trial of the OX40 agonist ivuxolimab. Read as DNA, the sequence is TGCGCCAGCAGTCTTGAAGGCCACTACAATGAGCAGTTCTTC. Its protein is CASSLEGHYNEQFF.